Presented here are 8 T cell receptor beta chains from one specimen sequenced in a study of blood T cell repertoires in COVID-19. Using immunoSEQ multiplex PCR, the repertoire was profiled, and TCRdb retains in-frame clones only, with some absent. The sample holds fewer than 250,000 clones, around nine tenths seen once. The sample comprised peripheral blood. The receptors here all came from a man aged 60 to 69 who had recovered from COVID-19.

The rearrangement links TRBV6-5 to TRBJ1-2; D gene unclear. Trimming removed 9 bases at V and 2 bases at J, with 10 bases between. Germline V gene data show CDR1 as MNHEY and CDR2 as SVGAGI. The CDR3 is made up of 12 amino acids. The CDR3 loop is CASTRGNYGYTF. The CDR3 DNA sequence: TGTGCCAGTACGCGAGGGAACTATGGCTACACCTTC.

This sequence joins TRBV27 and TRBJ2-1, with a weak D call TRBD2 (6 bases). The CDR3 is 16 residues long. V shed 5 bases and J shed 4 bases, with 18 bases lying between them. Germline CDR1 is MNHEY and CDR2 is SMNVEV (reference sequence). CDR3 protein: CASSGPGLEVYNEQFF. DNA for the CDR3: TGTGCCAGCAGTGGCCCGGGACTGGAGGTTTACAATGAGCAGTTCTTC.

This clone was recorded a few times. V and J are TRBV5-1 and TRBJ2-4; the D gene is possibly TRBD1 (7 bases). This CDR3 has 15 amino acids. Per the germline V gene, CDR1 is SGHRS and CDR2 is YFSETQ. Trimming left V 0 bases short and J 9 bases short, with 16 bases between. CDR3 coding DNA: TGCGCCAGCAGCTTGGCCGGGAGACAGGGTTCCATTCAGTACTTC. Translating it yields CASSLAGRQGSIQYF.

The chain joins TRBV6-5 to TRBJ2-7; 8 nucleotides align to TRBD1. The V gene end was trimmed by 8 bases and the J gene end by 1 base; junction bases not matched to a gene: 10. The CDR3 runs 15 residues. Per the germline V gene, CDR1 is MNHEY and CDR2 is SVGAGI. This chain's CDR3 is CASGDRTGQSYEQYF. The CDR3 coding sequence is TGTGCCAGCGGGGATCGGACAGGGCAATCCTACGAGCAGTACTTC.

This chain's CDR3 is CASSLEGTGTEAFF. DNA for the CDR3: TGCGCCAGCAGCTTGGAGGGAACAGGGACTGAAGCTTTCTTT. The chain is built from TRBV5-1 and TRBJ1-1; weak D call: TRBD1 (6 bases). Trimming took off 0 bases at V and 5 bases at J, with 11 bases between the two ends. The length of the CDR3 is 14 residues. CDR1 is SGHRS and CDR2 is YFSETQ in the germline V gene.

The chain is built from TRBV7-3 and TRBJ2-7; D not certain. Germline CDR1 SGHTA, CDR2 FQGTGA. V was clipped by 6 bases and J by 6 bases, with 18 bases between them. The CDR3 is made up of 14 amino acids. The CDR3 loop is CASRPTPAVGEQYF. CDR3 sequence (DNA): TGTGCCAGCAGACCTACTCCCGCGGTGGGCGAGCAGTACTTC.

The chain combines TRBV10-3 with TRBJ1-2, with D possibly TRBD1 on 6 matching bases. The CDR3 extends over 15 amino acids. In germline, CDR1 is ENHRY, CDR2 SYGVKD. Trimming pared 3 bases from V and 8 bases from J, leaving 19 bases between. The CDR3, as DNA: TGTGCCATCAGTGATCCGGGGGGGGCCCTATACGGCTACACCTTC. Translation gives CAISDPGGALYGYTF.

This clone was observed a single time. J is TRBJ1-3 and V is TRBV11-2, with 8 bases aligning to TRBD1. The V gene's germline CDR1 is SGHAT and CDR2 FQNNGV. The length of the CDR3 is 15 residues. The V gene end was trimmed by 3 bases and the J gene end by 2 bases; junction bases not matched to a gene: 3. The CDR3 DNA reads as TGTGCCAGCAGCTTGGACAGGGCAGCTGGAAACACCATATATTTT. It specifies CASSLDRAAGNTIYF.